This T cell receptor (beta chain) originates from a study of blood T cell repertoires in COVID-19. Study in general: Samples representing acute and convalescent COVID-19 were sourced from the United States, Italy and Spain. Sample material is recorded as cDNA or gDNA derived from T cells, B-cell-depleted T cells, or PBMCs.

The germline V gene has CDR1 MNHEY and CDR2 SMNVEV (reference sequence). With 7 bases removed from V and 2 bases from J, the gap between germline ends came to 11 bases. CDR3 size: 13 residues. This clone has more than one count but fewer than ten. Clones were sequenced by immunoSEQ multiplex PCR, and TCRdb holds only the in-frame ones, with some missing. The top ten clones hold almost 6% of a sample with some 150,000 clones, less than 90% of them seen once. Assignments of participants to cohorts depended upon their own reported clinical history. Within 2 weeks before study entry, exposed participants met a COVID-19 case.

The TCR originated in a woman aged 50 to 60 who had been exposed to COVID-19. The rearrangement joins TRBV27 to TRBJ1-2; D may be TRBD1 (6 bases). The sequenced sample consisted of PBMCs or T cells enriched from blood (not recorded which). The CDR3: CASKGQGNYGYTF. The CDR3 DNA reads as TGTGCCAGCAAAGGCCAGGGGAACTATGGCTACACCTTC.